The rows below give T cell receptor beta chains drawn from one sample of a study of blood T cell repertoires in COVID-19. Libraries were prepared by immunoSEQ multiplex PCR; TCRdb keeps only in-frame clonotypes and omits some of them. The sample lists a few hundred thousand clones; more than 75% were seen once. Material: PBMCs or T cells enriched from blood (not recorded which). These receptors were obtained from a woman between 18 and 29 years old who had recovered from COVID-19. Both conserved end residues are part of each CDR3. A D gene is named only where the DNA matches it firmly. Expanded clones get a size class; other rows say once, few or many, or leave the size out.

clone_size d_call cdr3_length j_call v_call cdr3_nt cdr3_aa
NA NA 15 TRBJ2-7 TRBV27 TGTGCCAGCAGAATAACCCCACACCAGGGGAACGAGCAGTACTTC CASRITPHQGNEQYF
once TRBD2 17 TRBJ2-1 TRBV13 TGTGCCAGCAGCTTAGGCCCCCTAGCGGGGCCCCACAATGAGCAGTTCTTC CASSLGPLAGPHNEQFF
NA TRBD1 14 TRBJ2-3 TRBV11-2 TGTGCCAGCAGCGGCCAGGGGGCTGGAGATACGCAGTATTTT CASSGQGAGDTQYF
NA NA 12 TRBJ1-5 TRBV19 TGTGCCAGTACCGACGAGGGACAGCCCCAGCATTTT CASTDEGQPQHF
NA TRBD1 13 TRBJ2-5 TRBV5-1 TGCGCCAGCAGGCTAGACAGGGCAGAGACCCAGTACTTC CASRLDRAETQYF
NA TRBD1 17 TRBJ1-4 TRBV4-3 TGCGCCAGCAGCCAAGAGTACAGGGGTTTTACTAATGAAAAACTGTTTTTT CASSQEYRGFTNEKLFF
NA TRBD1 15 TRBJ1-6 TRBV7-9 TGTGCCAGCAGCGAGACAGGGGCCCCAGGTTCACCCCTCCACTTT CASSETGAPGSPLHF
NA TRBD1 14 TRBJ1-5 TRBV2 TGTGCCAGCAGTGGGGCAGGGGGCGATCAGCCCCAGCATTTT CASSGAGGDQPQHF
NA TRBD1 16 TRBJ1-1 TRBV2 TGTGCCAGCAGTGAAGGGACAGGGGTGGGGAACACTGAAGCTTTCTTT CASSEGTGVGNTEAFF
NA NA 14 TRBJ1-2 TRBV3-1/TRBV3-2 TGTGCCAGCAGCCAAGAGGGGGCGTACTATGGCTACACCTTC CASSQEGAYYGYTF
NA NA 15 TRBJ1-6 TRBV6-5 TGTGCCAGCAGTTACGGGGCTAGGCAATTCTCACCCCTCCACTTT CASSYGARQFSPLHF
NA NA 12 TRBJ2-1 TRBV3-1/TRBV3-2 TGTGCCAGCAGCCAATCGGGTAATGAGCAGTTCTTC CASSQSGNEQFF
NA TRBD1 14 TRBJ1-2 TRBV6-5 TGTGCCAGCAGCCAATATCGACAGGGAAGGGGCTACACCTTC CASSQYRQGRGYTF
NA TRBD1 14 TRBJ1-2 TRBV15 TGTGCCACCAGCCCCGCTGACAGGGGATATGGCTACACCTTC CATSPADRGYGYTF
NA TRBD2 15 TRBJ2-7 TRBV30 TGTGCCTGGAGTGTTGCGGCGGGGGGGCCTGACGAGCAGTACTTC CAWSVAAGGPDEQYF
NA TRBD2 15 TRBJ2-5 TRBV6-5 TGTGCCAGCAGTTACTCGGGAGGGACCCAAGAGACCCAGTACTTC CASSYSGGTQETQYF
NA TRBD1 14 TRBJ1-2 TRBV19 TGTGCCAGTAGTATAGCAGGGGGCGGCCGTGGCTACACCTTC CASSIAGGGRGYTF
few NA 12 TRBJ2-2 TRBV2 TGTGCCAGCAGCAGGGAGGCCGGGGAGCTGTTTTTT CASSREAGELFF
NA TRBD2 15 TRBJ2-7 TRBV5-6 TGTGCCAGCAGCCCCCGGGGGGGGCACCCCTACGAGCAGTACTTC CASSPRGGHPYEQYF
NA NA 11 TRBJ2-1 TRBV19 TGTGCCAGTAGTATGAGGAATGAGCAGTTCTTC CASSMRNEQFF
NA NA 13 TRBJ2-7 TRBV6-1 TGTGCCAGCAGTGAAGCCAATGTCTACGAGCAGTACTTC CASSEANVYEQYF
NA TRBD1 17 TRBJ1-2 TRBV18 TGTGCCAGCTCACTCGGACAGGGGATCCGAAAAGTCTATGGCTACACCTTC CASSLGQGIRKVYGYTF
NA NA 14 TRBJ1-4 TRBV5-1 TGCGCCAGCAGCCGAACTCAGGGTGGGGAAAAACTGTTTTTT CASSRTQGGEKLFF
NA NA 14 TRBJ2-2 TRBV11-2 TGTGCCAGCAGCTTAAGACAGGCGGACGGGGAGCTGTTTTTT CASSLRQADGELFF
NA TRBD2 15 TRBJ2-1 TRBV6-2/TRBV6-3 TGTGCCAGCGGTTGGGGGGGGAGCTCCTACAATGAGCAGTTCTTC CASGWGGSSYNEQFF
NA NA 15 TRBJ2-2 TRBV5-1 TGCGCCAGCAGGACAGATTCCGGTGGGACCGGGGAGCTGTTTTTT CASRTDSGGTGELFF